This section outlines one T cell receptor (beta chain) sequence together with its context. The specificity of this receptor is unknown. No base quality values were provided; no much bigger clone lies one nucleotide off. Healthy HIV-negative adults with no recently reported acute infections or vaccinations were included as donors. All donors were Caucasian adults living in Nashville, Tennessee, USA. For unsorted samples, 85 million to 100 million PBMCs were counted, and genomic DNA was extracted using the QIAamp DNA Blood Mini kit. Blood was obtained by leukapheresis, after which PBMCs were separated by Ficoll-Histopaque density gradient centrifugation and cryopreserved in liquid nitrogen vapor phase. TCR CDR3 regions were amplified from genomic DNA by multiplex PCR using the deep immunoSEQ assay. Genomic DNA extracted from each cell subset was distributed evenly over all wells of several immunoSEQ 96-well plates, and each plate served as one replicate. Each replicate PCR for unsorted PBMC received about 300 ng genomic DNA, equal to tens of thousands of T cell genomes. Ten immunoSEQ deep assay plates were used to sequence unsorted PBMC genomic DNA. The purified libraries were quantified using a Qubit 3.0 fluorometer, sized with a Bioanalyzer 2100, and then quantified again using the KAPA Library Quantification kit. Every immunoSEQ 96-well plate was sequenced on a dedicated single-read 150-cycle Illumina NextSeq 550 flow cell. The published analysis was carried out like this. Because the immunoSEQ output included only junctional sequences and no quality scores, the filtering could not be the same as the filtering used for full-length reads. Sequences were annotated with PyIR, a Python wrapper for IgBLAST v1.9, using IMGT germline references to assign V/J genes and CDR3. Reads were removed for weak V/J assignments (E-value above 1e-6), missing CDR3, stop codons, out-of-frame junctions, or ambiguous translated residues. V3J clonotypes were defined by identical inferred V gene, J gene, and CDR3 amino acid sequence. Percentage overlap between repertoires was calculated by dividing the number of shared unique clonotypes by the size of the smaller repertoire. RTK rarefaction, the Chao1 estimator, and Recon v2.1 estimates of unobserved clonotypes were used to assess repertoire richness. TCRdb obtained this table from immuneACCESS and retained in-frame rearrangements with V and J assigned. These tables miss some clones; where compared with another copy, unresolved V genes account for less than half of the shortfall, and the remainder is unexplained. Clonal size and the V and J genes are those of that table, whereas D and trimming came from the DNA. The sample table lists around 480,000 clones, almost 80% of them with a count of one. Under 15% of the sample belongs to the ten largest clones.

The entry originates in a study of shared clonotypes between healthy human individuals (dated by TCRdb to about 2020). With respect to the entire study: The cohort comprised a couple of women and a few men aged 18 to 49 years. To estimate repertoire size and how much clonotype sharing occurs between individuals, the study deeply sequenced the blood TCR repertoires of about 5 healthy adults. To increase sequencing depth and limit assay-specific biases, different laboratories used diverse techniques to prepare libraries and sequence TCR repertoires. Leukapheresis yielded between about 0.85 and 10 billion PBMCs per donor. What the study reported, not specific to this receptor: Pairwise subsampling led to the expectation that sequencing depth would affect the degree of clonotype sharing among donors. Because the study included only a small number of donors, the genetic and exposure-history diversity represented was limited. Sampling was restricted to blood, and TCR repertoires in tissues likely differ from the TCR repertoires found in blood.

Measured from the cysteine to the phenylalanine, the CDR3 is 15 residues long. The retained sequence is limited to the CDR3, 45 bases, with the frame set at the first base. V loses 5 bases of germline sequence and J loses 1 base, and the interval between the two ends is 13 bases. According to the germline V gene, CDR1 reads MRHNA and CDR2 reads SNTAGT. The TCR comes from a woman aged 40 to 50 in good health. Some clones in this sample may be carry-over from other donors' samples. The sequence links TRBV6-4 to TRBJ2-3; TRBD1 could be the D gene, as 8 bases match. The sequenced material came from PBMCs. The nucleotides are TGTGCCAGCAGTTCCACAGGGGGGGGCACAGATACGCAGTATTTT. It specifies CASSSTGGGTDTQYF.